Listed below are T cell receptor beta chains from one sample, sequenced in a study of Graves' ophthalmopathy and Graves' hyperthyroidism. MiXCR, run by TCRdb on the multiplex PCR reads, gives a single entry per CDR3 protein. The top ten clones hold approximately 44% of a sample with about 240,000 distinct CDR3 sequences, less than 55% of them seen once. Sequencing used peripheral blood. The receptor source for this set is an adult man with Graves' ophthalmopathy. The CDR3 runs from the conserved cysteine through the conserved F or W. A D gene is named only where the DNA matches it firmly. A clone size is listed for some rows: how often the clone was seen (once, few, many), or a class if it is expanded.

TRBJ2-7,NA,TRBV10-3,NA,11,CAISPGTSQYF,TGTGCCATCAGTCCAGGGACGAGTCAGTACTTC
TRBJ1-2,NA,TRBV2,TRBD1,15,CASSKDRGLSGGYTF,TGTGCCAGCAGTAAAGACAGGGGCCTTAGCGGCGGCTACACCTTC
TRBJ2-2,NA,TRBV7-9,TRBD1,16,CASSLGGQGRTGELFF,TGTGCCAGCAGCTTGGGGGGACAGGGACGAACCGGGGAGCTGTTTTTT
TRBJ2-7,NA,TRBV7-3,NA,14,CASSLGGSSNEQYF,TGTGCCAGCAGCCTCGGGGGCTCCAGTAATGAGCAGTACTTC
TRBJ1-2,few,TRBV10-3,NA,14,CAISDRGSNYGYTF,TGTGCCATCAGTGACCGGGGATCTAACTATGGCTACACCTTC
TRBJ1-1,NA,TRBV7-2,NA,15,CASSLVGMVVTEAFF,TGTGCCAGCAGCTTAGTTGGCATGGTCGTCACTGAAGCTTTCTTT
TRBJ1-1,NA,TRBV5-4,TRBD1,15,CASSMGTGVNTEAFF,TGTGCCAGCAGCATGGGGACAGGGGTGAACACTGAAGCTTTCTTT
TRBJ2-7,NA,TRBV7-7,NA,15,CASSLGFGSTYEQYF,TGTGCTAGCAGCTTAGGTTTCGGGTCTACCTACGAGCAGTACTTC
TRBJ1-1,NA,TRBV7-2,NA,14,CASSPKGGNTEAFF,TGTGCCAGCAGCCCTAAGGGGGGTAACACTGAAGCTTTCTTT
TRBJ1-2,NA,TRBV28,NA,14,CASTQGLPLAGYTF,TGTGCCAGCACTCAAGGCCTACCCCTAGCCGGCTACACCTTC
TRBJ1-4,few,TRBV7-9,NA,14,CASSHYEENQKLFF,TGTGCCAGCAGCCACTACGAGGAAAATCAGAAACTGTTTTTT
TRBJ1-4,NA,TRBV2,NA,12,CASSAINEKLFF,TGTGCCAGCAGTGCCATAAATGAAAAACTGTTTTTT
TRBJ2-7,NA,TRBV10-3,NA,16,CASRDGRGRTMNEQYF,TGTGCCAGCAGGGACGGGAGAGGGAGGACTATGAACGAGCAGTACTTC
TRBJ1-2,many,TRBV10-3,TRBD1,14,CAISGTGAAYGYTF,TGTGCCATCAGTGGTACAGGGGCAGCCTATGGCTACACCTTC
TRBJ1-1,NA,TRBV29-1,NA,12,CSVPTGPNEAFF,TGCAGCGTTCCTACAGGCCCTAACGAAGCTTTCTTT
TRBJ2-7,NA,TRBV6-5,NA,14,CASSREQGSYEQYF,TGTGCCAGCAGTCGCGAACAGGGTTCCTACGAGCAGTACTTC
TRBJ1-1,few,TRBV2,NA,13,CASSPTGLPEAFF,TGTGCCAGCAGTCCAACGGGACTCCCTGAAGCTTTCTTT
TRBJ1-3,NA,TRBV7-4,NA,13,CASSRRHGNTIYF,TGTGCCAGCAGCCGTCGCCATGGAAACACCATATATTTT
TRBJ2-5,NA,TRBV2,NA,13,CASSDGAEETQYF,TGTGCCAGCAGTGACGGCGCGGAAGAGACCCAGTACTTC
TRBJ2-7,NA,TRBV2,NA,13,CASSPTGSNEQYF,TGTGCCAGCAGTCCCACAGGGTCCAACGAGCAGTACTTC
TRBJ1-1,NA,TRBV4-1,NA,12,CASSGRQAEAFF,TGCGCCAGCAGCGGAAGACAGGCTGAAGCTTTCTTT
TRBJ2-7,NA,TRBV9,NA,17,CASSLGLSPDSAYEQYF,TGTGCCAGCAGCTTAGGTCTTAGTCCGGACAGTGCCTACGAGCAGTACTTC
TRBJ2-7,NA,TRBV5-8,NA,13,CASSHGMGETQYF,TGCGCCAGCAGCCATGGGATGGGGGAGACGCAGTACTTC